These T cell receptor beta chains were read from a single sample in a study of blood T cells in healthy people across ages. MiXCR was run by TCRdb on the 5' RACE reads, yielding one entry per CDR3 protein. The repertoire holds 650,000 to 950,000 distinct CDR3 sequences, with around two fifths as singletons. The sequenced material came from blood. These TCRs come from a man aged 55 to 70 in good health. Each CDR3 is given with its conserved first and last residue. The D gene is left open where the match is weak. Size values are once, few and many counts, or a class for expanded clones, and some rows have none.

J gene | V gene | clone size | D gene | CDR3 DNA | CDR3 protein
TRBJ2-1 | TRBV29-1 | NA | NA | TGCAGCGTTGAATGGCAGGGCAATGAGCAGTTCTTC | CSVEWQGNEQFF
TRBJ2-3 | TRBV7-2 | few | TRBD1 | TGTGCCAGCGCCACCCAGGGGGCGGAAACGCAGTATTTT | CASATQGAETQYF
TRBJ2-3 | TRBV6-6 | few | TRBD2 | TGTGCCAGCAGTATCCTAGCGGGGGGGGGCACAGATACGCAGTATTTT | CASSILAGGGTDTQYF
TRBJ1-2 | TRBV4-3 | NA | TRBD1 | TGCGCCAGCAGCCAGCGTCAGGGGGATGGCTACACCTTC | CASSQRQGDGYTF
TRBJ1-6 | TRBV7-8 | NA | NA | TGTGCCAGCAGCTTAGCGGGAGAAAGGAGCTCCTATAATTCACCCCTCCACTTT | CASSLAGERSSYNSPLHF
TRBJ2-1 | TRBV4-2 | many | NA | TGTGCCAGCAGCCAAGAACAGGGACGAAACAATGAGCAGTTCTTC | CASSQEQGRNNEQFF
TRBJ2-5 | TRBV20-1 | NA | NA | TGCAGTGCCCGACAGTCCTTAGAGACCCAGTACTTC | CSARQSLETQYF
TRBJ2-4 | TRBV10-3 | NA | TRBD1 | TGTGCCATCAGTGACCCTGGACAGGGGCTGGCCAAAAACATTCAGTACTTC | CAISDPGQGLAKNIQYF
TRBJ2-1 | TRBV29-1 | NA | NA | TGCAGCGTTGAAGGTCGCGGCCACGATATATACAATGAGCAGTTCTTC | CSVEGRGHDIYNEQFF
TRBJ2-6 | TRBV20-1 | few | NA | TGCAGTGCTAGCAATGGGGCCAACGTCCTGACTTTC | CSASNGANVLTF
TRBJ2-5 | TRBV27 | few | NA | TGTGCCAGCAGGGCCCGAGGGGAAGGGAGACAAGAGACCCAGTACTTC | CASRARGEGRQETQYF
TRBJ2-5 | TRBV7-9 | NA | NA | TGTGCCAGCAGCTTAGTGGGAGACGTAAAAGAGACCCAGTACTTC | CASSLVGDVKETQYF
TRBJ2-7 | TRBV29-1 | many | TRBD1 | TGCAGCGTCCAGGGGGACGAGCAGTACTTC | CSVQGDEQYF
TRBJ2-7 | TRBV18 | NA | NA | TGTGCCAGCTCACCACCGGGCAGGGATTACGAGCAGTACTTC | CASSPPGRDYEQYF
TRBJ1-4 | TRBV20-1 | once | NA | TGCAGTGCTAGACCCTACCAGCGAGGGGGAGGGGAAAAACTGTTTTTT | CSARPYQRGGGEKLFF
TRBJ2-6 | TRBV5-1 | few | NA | TGCGCCAGCAGCTTGACAGGGTTTTTCCTGACTTTC | CASSLTGFFLTF
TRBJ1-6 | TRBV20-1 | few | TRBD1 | TGCAGTGCTAGAGATATGGGACAGGGGGTCAATAATTCACCCCTCCACTTT | CSARDMGQGVNNSPLHF
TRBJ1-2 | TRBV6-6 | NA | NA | TGTGCCAGCAGCCCTCTGGACACAGCGTTCTATGGCTACACCTTC | CASSPLDTAFYGYTF
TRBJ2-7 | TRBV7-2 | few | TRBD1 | TGTGCCAGCAGCCAACGCGGTGGGACAGGGGTATACGAGCAGTACTTC | CASSQRGGTGVYEQYF
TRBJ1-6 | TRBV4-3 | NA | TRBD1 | TGCGCCAGCAGCCAAGATACCGGGACAGGGGGTTCACCCCTCCACTTT | CASSQDTGTGGSPLHF
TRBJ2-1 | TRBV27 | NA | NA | TGTGCCAGCAGTTATGGACAGCAAGAGACCCAGTTCTTC | CASSYGQQETQFF
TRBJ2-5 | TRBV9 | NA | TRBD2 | TGTGCCAGTACGGAGGGCGGGGGGGATGTGGAGACCCAGTACTTC | CASTEGGGDVETQYF
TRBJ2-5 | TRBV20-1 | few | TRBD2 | TGCAGTGCTAAAGCGGGGGGGCCCTTTCAAGAGACCCAGTACTTC | CSAKAGGPFQETQYF
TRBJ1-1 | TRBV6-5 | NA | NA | TGTGCCAGCAGTCCCCGGGACCGTCTAACGGCTTTCTTT | CASSPRDRLTAFF
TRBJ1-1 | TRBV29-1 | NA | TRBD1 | TGCAGCGCATCTTCGACAGGGGGGTATACTGAAGCTTTCTTT | CSASSTGGYTEAFF
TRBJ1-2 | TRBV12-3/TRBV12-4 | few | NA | TGTGCCAGCAGTTTACTTCCCGGGTATGGCTACACCTTC | CASSLLPGYGYTF
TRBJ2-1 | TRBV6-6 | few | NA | TGTGCCAGCAGAACATACCGCTCCTACAATGAGCAGTTCTTC | CASRTYRSYNEQFF
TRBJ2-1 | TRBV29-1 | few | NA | TGCAGCGTTGGGGGCGGGGGCCTACTTAACTACAATGAGCAGTTCTTC | CSVGGGGLLNYNEQFF
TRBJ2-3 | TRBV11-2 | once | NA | TGTGCCAGCAGCCACCGGGTTTCTAGCACAGATACGCAGTATTTT | CASSHRVSSTDTQYF
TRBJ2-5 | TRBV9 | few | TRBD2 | TGTGCCAGCAGCGTAGGGGGTTACTGGCGGGGGGACCAAGAGACCCAGTACTTC | CASSVGGYWRGDQETQYF
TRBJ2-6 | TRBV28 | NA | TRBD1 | TGTGCCAGCAGGTCCTCAGGGGGTGGGGCCAACGTCCTGACTTTC | CASRSSGGGANVLTF
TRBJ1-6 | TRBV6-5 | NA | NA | TGTGCCAGCAGTTACTCGGGGCAGGGGCGGACACCCCTCCACTTT | CASSYSGQGRTPLHF
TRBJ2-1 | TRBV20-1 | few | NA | TGCAGTGCTAGAGACGTTCCGGGACAAGCCTACAATGAGCAGTTCTTC | CSARDVPGQAYNEQFF
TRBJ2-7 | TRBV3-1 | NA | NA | TGTGCCAGCAGCCAAGATCCGGACAGGGAGGGAGTCTACGAGCAGTACTTC | CASSQDPDREGVYEQYF
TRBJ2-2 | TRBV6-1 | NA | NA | TGTGCCAGCAGTGGCATTGGGGGTGCCGGGGAGCTGTTTTTT | CASSGIGGAGELFF
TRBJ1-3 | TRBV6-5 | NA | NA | TGTGCCAGCAGTTACTCGGTTGGGTTAGCCATATATTTT | CASSYSVGLAIYF
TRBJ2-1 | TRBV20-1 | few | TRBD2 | TGCAGTGCCCGTGGAGCGGGGGCTCTCTCCTACAATGAGCAGTTCTTC | CSARGAGALSYNEQFF
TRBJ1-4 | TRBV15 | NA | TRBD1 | TGTGCCACCAGCAGAGATGCGGCAGGGGGAGCTGAAAAACTGTTTTTT | CATSRDAAGGAEKLFF
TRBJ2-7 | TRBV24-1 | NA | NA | TGTGCCACCAGTGACGCGGACTGGGGAACGGCCCAGTACTTC | CATSDADWGTAQYF
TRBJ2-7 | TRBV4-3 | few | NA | TGCGCCAGCAGCCAAGATGGGGCGGGGCGAACCTACGAGCAGTACTTC | CASSQDGAGRTYEQYF
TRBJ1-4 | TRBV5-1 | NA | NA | TGCGCCAGCACGCCCGGGGACCCGATCGCAACTAATGAAAAACTGTTTTTT | CASTPGDPIATNEKLFF
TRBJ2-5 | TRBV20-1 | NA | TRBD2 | TGCAGTGCTAGAAGGGGTGGAGGACTAGCGGGTTGGGAGACCCAGTACTTC | CSARRGGGLAGWETQYF
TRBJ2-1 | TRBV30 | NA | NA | TGTGCTTGGATCCGCGACCGTTCCGGTGAGCAGTTCTTC | CAWIRDRSGEQFF
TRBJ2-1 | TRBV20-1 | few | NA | TGCAGTGCTAGAGATAGGCCCAATGAGCAGTTCTTC | CSARDRPNEQFF
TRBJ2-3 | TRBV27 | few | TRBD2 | TGTGCCAGCAGGATATTAGCGGGGGGCACAGATACGCAGTATTTT | CASRILAGGTDTQYF
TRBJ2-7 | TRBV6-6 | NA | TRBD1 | TGTGCCAGCAGACGTTCCGGACAGGGGGGTACATACGAGCAGTACTTC | CASRRSGQGGTYEQYF
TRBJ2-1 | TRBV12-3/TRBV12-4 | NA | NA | TGTGCCAGCAGTTTGGGTCCAAAAAACAATGAGCAGTTCTTC | CASSLGPKNNEQFF
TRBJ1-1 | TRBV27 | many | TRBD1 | TGTGCCAGCAGTAGGGACAGGGTTACTGAAGCTTTCTTT | CASSRDRVTEAFF
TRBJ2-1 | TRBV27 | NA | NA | TGTGCCAGCAGCCAGGCAGGGTCGGTCCCTTGCAATGAGCAGTTCTTC | CASSQAGSVPCNEQFF
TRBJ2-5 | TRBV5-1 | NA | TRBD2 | TGCGCCAGCAGCGCTAGCGGGGGTAAGGGGGCGACCCAGTACTTC | CASSASGGKGATQYF
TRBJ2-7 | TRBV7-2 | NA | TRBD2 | TGTGCCAGCAGCTTAGGTAGCGGGGCCTACGAGCGGTACTTC | CASSLGSGAYERYF